Included here is one TCR beta chain sequence, with context. Its antigen is still unknown. Whole-study findings and limits: Tumor Tregs overlapped most with tumor, then blood, naive CD4+ cells. The TCR gene usage of tumor memory CD4+ T cells clustered together with blood and lymph node memory CD4+ cells and with lymph node naive CD4+ cells.

This CDR3 region has 18 residues. The V gene's germline CDR1 is SGHRS and CDR2 YFSETQ. V was clipped by 1 base and J by 4 bases, with 23 bases between them. The sorted Tregs were CD4+CD25+CD127-/low cells. Constant-region reverse primers amplified full-length variable regions, followed by semi-nested Nested Universal Primer A PCR. TCRdb ran MiXCR on the 5' RACE reads and lists one entry per CDR3 protein. There are tens of thousands of distinct CDR3 sequences in the sample; more than 20% occur only once, and about 4.5% lies in the top ten. The receptor comes from a female donor with breast cancer. Sequencing was carried out using Tregs sorted from a lymph node. The chain couples TRBV5-1 to TRBJ1-2; D is possibly TRBD1 (6 bases). Here the CDR3 reads CASSLIRYGGLTSYGYTF. The CDR3 DNA sequence: TGCGCCAGCAGCTTGATAAGATACGGGGGCCTCACCTCCTATGGCTACACCTTC.